This passage covers 25 T cell receptor beta chains from one sample sequenced in a study of breast tumors, draining lymph nodes, adjacent tissues (dated by TCRdb to about 2016). The axillary draining lymph nodes of breast cancer patients were the source of the lymph node samples. The library was generated by multiplex PCR. The run used an Illumina HiSeq 2000. TCRdb redid the processing of the public reads, applying fastp at Q25 and MiXCR, and retained in-frame beta chains. For every CDR3 protein sequence, its rows merge into one entry that carries the most common genes and DNA. Counted in this sample were roughly 130,000 distinct CDR3 sequences; 32% of them appeared once. Together, the top ten hold around 2.3% of the sample. The sequencing sample was made of axillary lymph node tissue. The receptors stem from a female donor with breast cancer. Some clones in this sample may be carry-over from other donors' samples.

This clonotype was picked up many times. This chain uses TRBV5-1 with TRBJ2-5, with TRBD2 as a possible D gene (6 bases). CDR3 size: 14 residues. Looked up from germline, CDR1 is SGHRS and CDR2 is YFSETQ. Trimming left V 0 bases short and J 5 bases short, with 11 bases between. The chain's CDR3 is CASSLEGRGETQYF. The CDR3 DNA is TGCGCCAGCAGCTTGGAGGGACGGGGGGAGACCCAGTACTTC.

The chain joins TRBV20-1 to TRBJ1-5, with D tentatively TRBD1 (5 bases). Trimming took off 1 base at V and 1 base at J, with 17 bases between the two ends. The germline V gene has CDR1 DFQATT and CDR2 SNEGSKA (reference sequence). The CDR3 length is 17 residues. The CDR3, as DNA: TGCAGTGCTAGAGTTCCCAACGCCGGGACCAGCAATCAGCCCCAGCATTTT. As protein: CSARVPNAGTSNQPQHF.

Notes on this clonotype: The CDR3 carries no conserved terminal phenylalanine or tryptophan, so it likely arises from a read error. No DNA is shown, since the ends of the CDR3 on it are uncertain; the CDR3 is the one TCRdb lists. The chain recombines TRBV2 with TRBJ2-6. Inclusive of both ends, the CDR3 amounts to 10 amino acids. CDR1 is SNHLY, CDR2 FYNNEI, per germline. This CDR3 reads CASSELSGTS.

Ten or more counts support this clonotype. The chain joins TRBV2 to TRBJ2-2; the match to TRBD2 covers 7 bases. CDR3 length: 15 amino acids. CDR1 is SNHLY, CDR2 FYNNEI, per germline. J lost 1 base, V lost 4 bases, and 3 bases had no gene match. In nucleotides, the CDR3 is TGTGCCAGCAGTGGGCTAGCGGTGAACACCGGGGAGCTGTTTTTT. As protein: CASSGLAVNTGELFF.

In this sample, this clonotype turned up once. This chain's CDR3 is CSARTGGGEKLFF. CDR3 nucleotides: TGCAGTGCTAGGACTGGGGGCGGTGAAAAACTGTTTTTT. V is TRBV20-1 and J is TRBJ1-4; maybe TRBD1 (6 bases). V was pared by 3 bases and J by 7 bases, with 12 bases between. Germline loops: CDR1 DFQATT, CDR2 SNEGSKA (reference sequence). This CDR3 region has 13 residues.

This clonotype was seen many times. The rearrangement links TRBV4-1 to TRBJ2-2, with 8 positions matching TRBD1. J was trimmed by 3 bases and V by 4 bases; bases with no gene match: 13. Germline V lookup: CDR1 MGHRA, CDR2 YSYEKL. This CDR3 has 18 residues. The chain's CDR3 is CASSLPGRGRKDTGELFF. The CDR3 nucleotides are TGCGCCAGCAGCCTCCCAGGCAGGGGGCGCAAGGACACCGGGGAGCTGTTTTTT.

At least ten counts were recorded for this clonotype. The chain is built from TRBV20-1 and TRBJ2-1; D not certain. V lost 2 bases and J lost 8, with 10 bases in between. The length of the CDR3 is 12 residues. Germline CDR1 is DFQATT and CDR2 is SNEGSKA (reference sequence). The CDR3 nucleotides are TGCAGTGCTAGACGGATACGGGATGAGCAGTTCTTC. Protein: CSARRIRDEQFF.

This clonotype has ten or more counts. The genes are TRBV10-3 and TRBJ2-7, with TRBD2 matching 7 bases. Trimming at V came to 3 bases and at J to 4 bases, leaving 9 bases not matched to a gene. Germline loops: CDR1 ENHRY, CDR2 SYGVKD. This CDR3 comprises 15 residues. CDR3 coding DNA: TGTGCCATCAGTGATTCCGGGACTACCTCGTACGAGCAGTACTTC. It is translated as CAISDSGTTSYEQYF.

This clonotype occurred many times. The CDR3 region is CASRTVYGYTF. The CDR3 bases are TGTGCCAGCAGAACAGTCTATGGCTACACCTTC. The chain recombines TRBV6-5 with TRBJ1-2; no firm D call. Trimming removed 6 bases at V and 4 bases at J, with 6 bases between. Germline V gene sequence: CDR1 MNHEY, CDR2 SVGAGI. The CDR3 totals 11 residues.

The chain uses TRBV10-3 and TRBJ1-3; no definite D call. Germline V CDR1 and CDR2: ENHRY, SYGVKD. There are 16 residues in the CDR3. Trimming stripped 3 bases from V and 0 bases from J, with 12 bases between. In DNA form, the CDR3 reads TGTGCCATCAGTGATTACGGACGGGTCTCTGGAAACACCATATATTTT. Protein sequence: CAISDYGRVSGNTIYF.

This clonotype has ten or more counts. The V and J genes are TRBV7-8 and TRBJ2-3, with D perhaps TRBD2 (6 bases). The CDR3 spans 17 residues. CDR1 and CDR2 (germline): SGHVS, FQNEAQ. V was shortened by 5 bases and J by 7 bases, with 25 bases between the two germline ends. CDR3 sequence: CASSLRTTGETFYTQYF. CDR3 sequence (DNA): TGTGCCAGCAGCCTCCGTACTACGGGGGAGACCTTTTATACGCAGTATTTT. Full variable domain (remainder filled in from reference TRBV7-8 and TRBJ2-3): GAGVSQSPRYKVAKRGQDVALRCDPISGHVSLFWYQQALGQGPEFLTYFQNEAQLDKSGLPSDRFFAERPEGSVSTLKIQRTQQEDSAVYLCASSLRTTGETFYTQYFGPGTRLTVL.

The sample holds a few counts of this clonotype. V and J are TRBV10-1 and TRBJ2-1; 10 nucleotides agree with TRBD2. The CDR3 length is 15 residues. With 5 bases clipped from V and 5 bases from J, the junction kept 6 bases outside the gene matches. Germline loops: CDR1 WNHNN, CDR2 SYGVQD (reference sequence). CDR3 protein: CASSSSSGGHNEQFF. CDR3 DNA: TGCGCCAGCAGTTCCTCTAGCGGGGGCCACAATGAGCAGTTCTTC.

This clonotype was observed many times. The V call is TRBV6-5, the J call TRBJ2-3; the D is unclear. Germline values: CDR1 MNHEY, CDR2 SVGAGI. Trimming took off 5 bases at V and 5 bases at J, with 8 bases between the two ends. The CDR3 is 12 amino acids. This CDR3 is CASSNRKDTQYF. The CDR3 nucleotides read TGTGCCAGCAGTAATCGAAAAGATACGCAGTATTTT.

Comment on this clonotype: A read error may produce the germline difference seen at one junction end. The CDR3 sequence: CASSGGGGLDYNEQFF. Written as DNA, the CDR3 is TGTGCCAGCAGCGGGGGCGGTGGCCTAGACTACAACGAGCAGTTCTTC. The chain joins TRBV11-3 to TRBJ2-1; TRBD1 is a possible D gene (6 bases). Germline V gene data show CDR1 as SGHNT and CDR2 as YENEEA. There are 16 residues in the CDR3.

The chain has TRBV10-1 and TRBJ1-4; D may be TRBD1 (5 bases). The V and J ends lost 6 bases and 0 bases respectively, with 14 bases between them. CDR1 is WNHNN and CDR2 is SYGVQD in the germline V gene (reference sequence). The CDR3 length is 16 residues. The CDR3 sequence: CASSPGQLSTNEKLFF. The CDR3 DNA is TGCGCCAGCAGCCCCGGACAACTCTCAACTAATGAAAAACTGTTTTTT.

This clonotype was observed many times. The rearrangement links TRBV5-6 to TRBJ2-2; TRBD2 matches 9 bases. This CDR3 has 18 amino acids. With 4 bases clipped from V and 4 bases from J, the junction kept 14 bases outside the gene matches. Germline values: CDR1 SGHDT, CDR2 YYEEEE. The CDR3 region has the DNA TGTGCCAGCAGCCGACTGGTAGCGGGGGCCGGGATCACCGGGGAGCTGTTTTTT. This sequence encodes CASSRLVAGAGITGELFF.

There are a few counts of this clonotype. Since a much larger clone is just one base distant, this may be a read error. The CDR3: CASSSRSGGAWDTQYF. The CDR3 bases are TGTGCCAGCAGTTCCCGTAGCGGGGGGGCCTGGGATACGCAGTATTTT. The V call is TRBV6-6, the J call TRBJ2-3, with 11 bases fitting TRBD2. J was trimmed by 6 bases and V by 4 bases; bases with no gene match: 9. Germline values: CDR1 MNHNY, CDR2 SVGAGI (reference sequence). The CDR3 runs to 16 residues.

This clonotype was recorded many times. A junction end diverges from the germline sequence, so it may reflect a read error. The rearrangement joins TRBV6-5 to TRBJ2-7, with D maybe TRBD1 (6 bases). The germline gives CDR1 MNHEY, CDR2 SVGAGI. The length of the CDR3 is 14 residues. The CDR3 region has the DNA TGTGCCAGCAGTCACTCCCGAGACAGGATCGAGCAGTACTTC. Protein product: CASSHSRDRIEQYF.

A note on this clonotype: Just one base apart from a much larger clone, this may be a read error. The chain employs TRBV7-9 and TRBJ1-1; D is uncertain. The V and J ends lost 4 bases and 5 bases respectively, with 14 bases between them. Germline lookup yields CDR1 SEHNR and CDR2 FQNEAQ (reference sequence). CDR3 length equals 14 residues. The CDR3 coding sequence is TGTGCCAGCAGCTCAGGCACCACGAGGACTGAAGCTTTCTTT. It is translated as CASSSGTTRTEAFF. The full variable domain, completed using reference TRBV7-9 and TRBJ1-1, is DTGVSQNPRHKITKRGQNVTFRCDPISEHNRLYWYRQTLGQGPEFLTYFQNEAQLEKSRLLSDRFSAERPKGSFSTLEIQRTEQGDSAMYLCASSSGTTRTEAFFGQGTRLTVV.

This clonotype was recorded many times. The chain uses TRBV7-3 and TRBJ2-3, with 8 bases aligning to TRBD2. The germline gives CDR1 SGHTA, CDR2 FQGTGA. This CDR3 comprises 17 residues. Trimming cost V 8 bases and J 5 bases; bases outside gene matches: 18. The CDR3 region is CASPTGYGGGREDTQYF. CDR3 nucleotides: TGTGCCAGCCCCACGGGGTACGGGGGGGGCAGGGAAGATACGCAGTATTTT.

The table lists this clonotype with a few counts. A single base separates this from a much larger clone, so it may be a read error. The genes are TRBV12-3 or TRBV12-4 and TRBJ2-1, with 8 positions matching TRBD1. The CDR3 has 15 residues. DNA of the CDR3: TGTGCCAGCAGTTTTTCGGACAGGGCGGCAAATGGGCAGTTCTTC. Protein sequence: CASSFSDRAANGQFF.

This clonotype was detected many times. The genes are TRBV12-3 or TRBV12-4 and TRBJ1-3; D is unclear. This CDR3 region has 14 residues. V lost 3 bases and J lost 4, with 10 bases in between. CDR3 amino acids: CASSLAIPGNTIYF. The DNA for the CDR3 is TGTGCCAGCAGTTTGGCGATACCCGGAAACACCATATATTTT.

This clonotype was picked up many times. Because the CDR3's place on the DNA is in doubt, the DNA is left out and the CDR3 is given as listed by TCRdb. The chain recombines TRBV11-2 with TRBJ1-6. Germline assignment: CDR1 SGHAT and CDR2 FQNNGV. The CDR3 is made up of 15 amino acids, end residues included. This CDR3 reads CASSLVLGMGSPLHF.

This clonotype showed up many times. The J gene is TRBJ1-3, the V gene TRBV6-6; no reliable D call. V was pared by 5 bases and J by 0 bases, with 8 bases between. The CDR3 is made up of 14 amino acids. Per germline, CDR1 MNHNY and CDR2 SVGAGI (reference sequence). The CDR3 loop reads CASSTPGSGNTIYF. CDR3 bases: TGTGCCAGCAGTACCCCAGGCTCTGGAAACACCATATATTTT.

This clonotype was recorded at least ten times. This rearrangement joins TRBV7-2 to TRBJ2-4; 7 bases match TRBD1. The CDR3 has 16 amino acids. Looked up from germline, CDR1 is SGHTA and CDR2 is FQGNSA. V shed 5 bases, J shed 2 bases, and the junction held 9 bases outside the gene matches. In DNA, the CDR3 is TGTGCCAGCAGCCCTGGACAGGAGGTGACCAAAAACATTCAGTACTTC. Translated: CASSPGQEVTKNIQYF.